The 31 T cell receptor beta chains below all came from one sample that was sequenced in a study of tumor-infiltrating lymphocytes in primary liver carcinoma. From about 0.45 ug total RNA, TCR beta cDNA was generated with a primer in the constant region. ARM-PCR, slightly modified, supplied the TCR beta libraries through three nested multiplex PCR rounds. The two initial PCR rounds, roughly 11 cycles each, used TRBV1-TRBV30 forward and C-beta reverse primers. One entry per CDR3 protein results from TCRdb running MiXCR on the multiplex PCR reads. This table holds some 20,000 distinct CDR3 sequences, 60% to 80% found once. Co-extracting RNA and DNA was done with about 18-33 mg of unsorted bulk tissue as input. Sequencing input: liver tumor tissue from sampling region 4. As for subset: tumor region T4, right-lateral pole. These receptor sequences come from a woman in her 30s with primary liver carcinoma and hepatitis B virus infection.

Remarks on this clonotype: Sequence at one end of the junction differs from germline and may be a read error. The V and J genes are TRBV11-3 and TRBJ2-1; 8 bases fit TRBD2. Germline CDR1 and CDR2: SGHNT and YENEEA. There are 15 residues in the CDR3. This CDR3 is CASSRLARGVYERFF. The DNA of the CDR3 is TGTGCCAGCAGCCGACTAGCGCGGGGGGTGTATGAGCGGTTCTTC.

Note on this clonotype: A junction boundary mismatches the germline segment, possibly from a read error. The chain carries TRBV28 and TRBJ1-4, with 10 bases matching TRBD1. There are 15 residues in the CDR3. The germline gives CDR1 MDHEN, CDR2 SYDVKM. CDR3 region: CASRPLRDRGGKLFF. In DNA form, the CDR3 reads TGTGCCAGCAGGCCTTTACGGGACAGGGGTGGAAAACTGTTCTTT.

This clonotype has just one count. At one end, the junction sequence differs from germline, possibly due to a read error. V and J are TRBV11-2 and TRBJ1-1, with 12 bases matching TRBD1. The CDR3 loop spans 20 amino acids. Germline values: CDR1 SGHAT, CDR2 FQNNGV. The CDR3 loop is CASSVRDRGHKRWSNTEASF. Written as DNA, the CDR3 is TGTGCAAGCAGCGTTCGGGACAGGGGGCACAAGAGGTGGAGTAACACTGAAGCTTCCTTT.

CDR3 DNA sequence: TGCAGTGCTAGAGACTCCCGGGGGACTAATGGGAGCTGTGAGCAGTTCTTC. It codes for CSARDSRGTNGSCEQFF. The genes are TRBV20-1 and TRBJ2-1; 7 bases agree with TRBD2. Germline V gene lookup returns CDR1 DFQATT and CDR2 SNEGSKA (reference sequence). V gave up 0 bases and J gave up 9 bases; unmatched junction bases: 17. This CDR3 region has 17 residues.

This clonotype was seen just once. One end of the junction does not line up with germline, which may come from a read error. The chain carries TRBV6-5 and TRBJ2-5; D is tentatively TRBD1 or TRBD2 (5 bases each). The CDR3 is made up of 13 amino acids. Looked up from germline, CDR1 is MNHEY and CDR2 is SVGAGI. CDR3 region: CAGSTERGLTQYF. CDR3 in DNA: TGTGCCGGCAGTACCGAGAGGGGCCTGACCCAGTACTTC.

The chain is built from TRBV6-5 and TRBJ2-5, with D perhaps matching TRBD1 (5 bases). CDR1 is MNHEY, CDR2 SVGAGI, per germline. The CDR3 contains 12 residues. The CDR3 region is CGSTDKGLTQYF. CDR3 nucleotides: TGTGGCAGTACCGACAAGGGGCTGACCCAGTACTTC.

With respect to this clonotype: The junction differs from germline at one of its ends, possibly a read error. The chain links TRBV6-5 to TRBJ1-2, with 8 positions matching TRBD1. The CDR3 runs to 14 residues. Germline CDR1 reads MNHEY; CDR2 reads SVGAGI. The CDR3 region has the DNA TGTGCCGGCAGTTATAGCGGACAGGGCAGCTGCTACACCTTC. This translates into CAGSYSGQGSCYTF.

There are a few counts of this clonotype. The chain couples TRBV5-4 to TRBJ2-3; the D gene is possibly TRBD1 (5 bases). V was trimmed by 8 bases and J by 2 bases, leaving 24 bases between them. Germline V gene data show CDR1 as SGHNT and CDR2 as YYREEE (reference sequence). The CDR3 spans 17 residues. CDR3 in amino acids: CARSAGGHPPPTDTQYF. The DNA of the CDR3 is TGTGCCAGGAGCGCAGGCGGACACCCTCCACCCACAGATACGCAGTATTTT. The entire variable domain, with the rest obtained from reference TRBV5-4 and TRBJ2-3, is as follows: ETGVTQSPTHLIKTRGQQVTLRCSSQSGHNTVSWYQQALGQGPQFIFQYYREEENGRGNFPPRFSGLQFPNYSSELNVNALELDDSALYLCARSAGGHPPPTDTQYFGPGTRLTVL.

To note about this clonotype: A read error may produce the germline difference seen at one junction end. The gene calls are TRBV13 and TRBJ2-7, with D perhaps matching TRBD1 (5 bases). The CDR3 contains 12 residues. Germline loops: CDR1 PRHDT, CDR2 FYEKMQ (reference sequence). The DNA for the CDR3 is TGTGCCAGCAGCCCAGGGATTGGTGAGCATTACTTC. Encoded protein: CASSPGIGEHYF.

On this clonotype itself: The junction differs from germline at one of its ends, possibly a read error. This chain links TRBV6-1 with TRBJ2-1, with D tentatively TRBD2 (5 bases). CDR1 MNHNS and CDR2 SASEGT come from the germline V gene. The CDR3 runs 16 residues. The CDR3 coding sequence is TGTGCCAGCAGTGAAGCGGGAGAGTCTGGGTACGATGAGCAGTCCTTC. The encoded protein is CASSEAGESGYDEQSF.

This clonotype has a handful of counts. The J gene is TRBJ2-5, the V gene TRBV6-5; TRBD1 matches at 10 bases. V was pared by 9 bases and J by 7 bases, with 5 bases of the junction left unmatched. The CDR3 has 12 amino acids. Germline V lookup: CDR1 MNHEY, CDR2 SVGAGI. The DNA of the CDR3 is TGTGCCAGTACCGACAGGGGGCTGACCCAGTACTTC. Amino acids: CASTDRGLTQYF.

This chain connects TRBV10-2 to TRBJ1-4; D is undetermined. This CDR3 region has 13 residues. V lost 6 bases and J lost 8, with 13 bases in between. Looked up from germline, CDR1 is WSHSY and CDR2 is SAAADI. CDR3 sequence reads: CASRAERREKLFF. The CDR3 nucleotides read TGCGCCAGCAGAGCCGAACGGCGGGAAAAACTGTTTTTT.

The chain combines TRBV11-2 with TRBJ2-1; 11 nucleotides line up with TRBD2. The CDR3 is made up of 15 amino acids. The ends lost 4 bases at V and 4 bases at J; junction bases unmatched: 3. Germline V CDR1 and CDR2: SGHAT, FQNNGV. The CDR3 DNA reads as TGTGCCAGCAGCTCAGGGACTAGCGGTTACAATGAGCAGTTCTTC. Protein sequence: CASSSGTSGYNEQFF. Based on the CDR3 plus reference TRBV11-2 and TRBJ2-1, the full variable domain is EAGVAQSPRYKIIEKRQSVAFWCNPISGHATLYWYQQILGQGPKLLIQFQNNGVVDDSQLPKDRFSAERLKGVDSTLKIQPAKLEDSAVYLCASSSGTSGYNEQFFGPGTRLTVL.

This clonotype was counted a single time. Being one base from a much bigger clone, this may be a read error. This chain links TRBV20-1 with TRBJ2-2, with 11 bases aligning to TRBD1. Trimming at V came to 1 base and at J to 12 bases, leaving 10 bases not matched to a gene. Germline V gene data show CDR1 as DFQATT and CDR2 as SNEGSKA (reference sequence). CDR3 size: 15 residues. CDR3 sequence (DNA): TGCAGTGCTAGAGGGACAGGGGGCGCAGGCCGGAAGCTGTTTTTT. Residues: CSARGTGGAGRKLFF.

This clonotype was seen repeatedly, ten times or more. The rearrangement links TRBV11-2 to TRBJ2-1; D may be TRBD1 (6 bases). CDR1 and CDR2 (germline): SGHAT, FQNNGV. The CDR3 runs 17 residues. Trimming shortened V by 1 base and J by 0 bases, and 13 bases separated the two germline ends. CDR3 loop: CASSLGGLTISYNEQFF. The CDR3, as DNA: TGTGCCAGCAGCTTAGGGGGGCTAACTATCTCCTACAATGAGCAGTTCTTC.

The CDR3 spells CATIGRDGRETQYF. The CDR3, as DNA: TGTGCCACCATCGGGCGGGATGGCAGGGAGACCCAGTACTTC. This chain connects TRBV28 to TRBJ2-5; possible D gene TRBD2, 6 bases. Germline loops: CDR1 MDHEN, CDR2 SYDVKM. The CDR3 spans 14 residues. V lost 10 bases to trimming and J lost 5 bases, with 20 bases between them.

This clonotype has more than one count but fewer than ten. The chain has TRBV25-1 and TRBJ2-2; D not certain. CDR3 length: 16 residues. The V and J ends lost 11 bases and 3 bases respectively, with 22 bases between them. From germline, CDR1 is MGHDK and CDR2 SYGVNS. The CDR3 reads CALHGASSLYTGELFF. The CDR3, as DNA: TGTGCCCTCCATGGCGCTTCGTCGCTTTACACCGGGGAGCTGTTTTTT.

In regard to this clonotype: Germline and junction disagree at one end, which may indicate a read error. The chain carries TRBV11-3 and TRBJ1-6; no clear D. CDR3 length equals 15 residues. Germline loops: CDR1 SGHNT, CDR2 YENEEA. For the CDR3, the DNA is TGTGCCAGTAACTTTAAGTGGAGCTATAATTCACTCCTCCACTTT. Its protein product is CASNFKWSYNSLLHF. Full variable domain (missing parts from reference TRBV11-3 and TRBJ1-6): EAGVVQSPRYKIIEKKQPVAFWCNPISGHNTLYWYLQNLGQGPELLIRYENEEAVDDSQLPKDRFSAERLKGVDSTLKIQPAELGDSAVYLCASNFKWSYNSLLHFGNGTRLTVT.

Ten or more counts support this clonotype. The V call is TRBV11-2, the J call TRBJ2-5; TRBD1 aligns across 9 bases. The germline V gene encodes CDR1 SGHAT and CDR2 FQNNGV. After removal of 5 bases from V and 3 bases from J, the junction contained 10 bases not matched to a gene. CDR3 length: 16 residues. CDR3 region: CASSTRTGGAKETQYF. CDR3 nucleotide sequence: TGTGCCAGCAGCACAAGAACAGGGGGCGCGAAAGAGACCCAGTACTTC.

This chain connects TRBV7-9 to TRBJ2-3, with 7 bases aligning to TRBD2. Germline V CDR1 and CDR2: SEHNR, FQNEAQ (reference sequence). Trimming cost V 3 bases and J 12 bases; bases outside gene matches: 18. The CDR3 has 16 amino acids. CDR3 sequence: CASSLYGTTSTGTQYF. The DNA of the CDR3 is TGTGCCAGCAGCTTGTACGGGACTACTAGCACAGGTACACAGTATTTT. The complete variable domain, with remaining parts taken from reference TRBV7-9 and TRBJ2-3, reads DTGVSQNPRHKITKRGQNVTFRCDPISEHNRLYWYRQTLGQGPEFLTYFQNEAQLEKSRLLSDRFSAERPKGSFSTLEIQRTEQGDSAMYLCASSLYGTTSTGTQYFGPGTRLTVL.

The chain combines TRBV5-4 with TRBJ2-3; D gene uncertain. Trimming took 7 bases from V and 2 from J, leaving 23 bases between them. This CDR3 has 17 residues. The germline gives CDR1 SGHNT, CDR2 YYREEE (reference sequence). CDR3 sequence reads: CASGVDGHAPPTDTQYF. In nucleotides, the CDR3 is TGTGCCAGCGGCGTAGACGGTCACGCTCCACCCACAGATACGCAGTATTTT.

A single count supports this clonotype. A clone one base away is much larger, so this may be a read error. Without the conserved terminal phenylalanine or tryptophan, this CDR3 likely stems from a read error. The chain recombines TRBV29-1 with TRBJ2-2, with TRBD2 identical over 7 bases. Unmatched junction bases numbered 7, after V lost 0 bases and J lost 6 bases. The germline CDR1 and CDR2 sequences are SQVTM and ANQGSEA. CDR3 length equals 15 residues. CDR3 sequence reads: CSVEDAAGAPGELFL. The CDR3 nucleotides are TGCAGCGTTGAAGACGCCGCGGGAGCCCCCGGGGAGCTGTTTCTT.

The genes are TRBV5-4 and TRBJ2-3; 7 bases map to TRBD1. Germline CDR1 SGHNT, CDR2 YYREEE (reference sequence). CDR3 size: 16 residues. Trimming removed 0 bases from V and 1 base from J; junction bases left unmatched: 5. The CDR3 loop is CASSLEGRGCTDTQYF. CDR3 DNA sequence: TGTGCCAGCAGCTTGGAGGGCAGGGGGTGCACAGATACGCAGTATTTT.

The sample holds many counts of this clonotype. This rearrangement joins TRBV7-3 to TRBJ2-1; D possibly corresponds to TRBD1 (5 bases). CDR3 length: 14 residues. The V gene lost 2 bases and the J gene lost 3 bases, with 8 bases spanning the gap. The germline V gene has CDR1 SGHTA and CDR2 FQGTGA. CDR3 in amino acids: CASSLQGDYNEQFF. The CDR3 DNA reads as TGTGCCAGCAGCTTACAAGGGGACTACAATGAGCAGTTCTTC.

As for this clonotype: It may be a read error: a sequence one base away is much more abundant. V gene TRBV5-4 combines with J gene TRBJ2-1, with TRBD2 as a possible D gene (5 bases). V lost 4 bases and J 4 bases, leaving 15 bases between the germline ends. Germline V gene lookup returns CDR1 SGHNT and CDR2 YYREEE (reference sequence). The CDR3 covers 15 residues. CDR3 residues: CASSDRLPGYNEQFF. DNA of the CDR3: TGTGCCAGCAGCGATCGACTACCGGGGTACAATGAGCAGTTCTTC.

Concerning this clonotype itself: This likely comes from a read error, as the CDR3 has no conserved phenylalanine or tryptophan at its end. The J gene is TRBJ1-6, the V gene TRBV6-5; a weak D match, TRBD1 (5 bases). The CDR3 runs 13 residues. V was trimmed by 9 bases and J by 8 bases, leaving 14 bases between them. Looked up from germline, CDR1 is MNHEY and CDR2 is SVGAGI. CDR3 loop: CASRRGEYSPLHL. The CDR3 DNA sequence: TGTGCCAGTAGAAGAGGGGAGTATTCACCCCTCCACCTT.

The chain has TRBV5-1 and TRBJ2-7, with 8 bases aligning to TRBD1. The ends lost 6 bases at V and 2 bases at J; junction bases unmatched: 10. This CDR3 region has 15 residues. Germline V CDR1 and CDR2: SGHRS, YFSETQ. The CDR3 reads CASILSTGDTYEQYF. The CDR3 DNA follows: TGCGCCAGCATTCTTTCGACAGGGGACACCTACGAGCAGTACTTC.

Details on this clonotype: One end of the junction does not line up with germline, which may come from a read error. In nucleotides, the CDR3 is TGTGTCAGCAGCCAGGAACACCTAGGACAGGGGGGACCGCGCAGGCAGTACTTC. It encodes CVSSQEHLGQGGPRRQYF. The chain combines TRBV4-2 with TRBJ2-7, with 10 bases lining up with TRBD1. Germline V gene data show CDR1 as LGHNA and CDR2 as YNFKEQ. The CDR3 length is 18 residues.

This clonotype came up many times. A much larger clone lies one base from this, so it may be a read error. The DNA for the CDR3 is TGTGCCAGCAGCTCGAGAGGCCTCTCCTACGAGCAGTACTTC. Protein product: CASSSRGLSYEQYF. This chain uses TRBV7-9 with TRBJ2-7; D unresolved. Germline values: CDR1 SEHNR, CDR2 FQNEAQ (reference sequence). CDR3 size: 14 residues. The V and J ends lost 4 bases and 0 bases respectively, with 10 bases between them.

This rearrangement joins TRBV7-8 to TRBJ2-1; 9 bases are shared with TRBD1. CDR3 size: 13 residues. From germline, CDR1 is SGHVS and CDR2 FQNEAQ. DNA of the CDR3: TGTACTAGCAGACGGGACAGGGTGAATGAGCAGTTCTTC. It codes for CTSRRDRVNEQFF.

A word on this clonotype: At one boundary the junction diverges from the germline segment, which might be a read error. This chain links TRBV7-8 with TRBJ2-1; D possibly corresponds to TRBD1 (6 bases). Germline V lookup: CDR1 SGHVS, CDR2 FQNEAQ. The CDR3 length is 16 residues. CDR3 nucleotide sequence: TGCGCCAGCAGCCCCTTCGGGACATGGGTTTACAATGAGCAGTTCTTC. Its translation is CASSPFGTWVYNEQFF.